This T cell receptor (beta chain) was recovered during a study of blood T cells in healthy people across ages. Together with a sample-barcoded 5' primer, a J-beta primer mix was included in a second PCR lasting roughly 6 to 12 cycles. TCRdb re-called the 5' RACE reads with MiXCR, one entry per CDR3 protein. The sample holds about 1.1 million distinct CDR3 sequences; 35% to 40% are singletons and the top ten take around 13%. In its sample, this clonotype was seen a few times. Germline values: CDR1 DFQATT, CDR2 SNEGSKA (reference sequence). The CDR3 is 12 amino acids. Trimming took 5 bases from V and 3 from J, leaving 11 bases between them.

V gene TRBV20-1 combines with J gene TRBJ2-7; D uncertain. Sequences were obtained from blood. The source of this sequence is a young man in good health. The CDR3 sequence is CSASIGGYEQYF. The DNA for the CDR3 is TGCAGTGCTTCCATTGGTGGCTACGAGCAGTACTTC.